Shown below are 10 T cell receptor beta chains from a single sample sequenced in a study of cytotoxic CD8 clonotypes in ibrutinib-treated CLL. Libraries were prepared by immunoSEQ multiplex PCR; TCRdb keeps only in-frame clonotypes and omits some of them. Of over 250,000 clones in the sample, 65% to 85% are singletons; the top ten hold about 6%. Source: PBMCs, taken at disease progression, from a patient treated with ibrutinib. The origin of the receptors is a human donor with chronic lymphocytic leukemia.

The chain couples TRBV5-8 to TRBJ1-5, with D tentatively TRBD1 (6 bases). Deletions cut 4 bases from V and 10 bases from J, with 21 bases between. This CDR3 has 15 residues. CDR1 and CDR2 (germline): SGHTS, YDEGEE. The CDR3 DNA follows: TGTGCCAGCAGCAAAAGCGGACAGTTAAGGCTCCCCCAGCATTTT. Translated, it gives CASSKSGQLRLPQHF.

V and J are TRBV5-1 and TRBJ2-3; a possible D gene is TRBD2 (5 bases). Germline V gene sequence: CDR1 SGHRS, CDR2 YFSETQ. V dropped 2 bases and J dropped 4 bases, with 20 bases sitting between them. The CDR3 runs 17 residues. CDR3 region: CASSFDFSLATADTQYF. The CDR3 nucleotides are TGCGCCAGCAGCTTCGACTTTAGCCTAGCAACGGCAGATACGCAGTATTTT.

The chain recombines TRBV18 with TRBJ2-7; possibly TRBD2 for D (7 bases). The V and J ends lost 2 bases and 5 bases respectively, with 19 bases between them. CDR1 and CDR2 from the germline V gene are KGHSH and LQKENI. This CDR3 is 16 amino acids long. CDR3 protein: CASSPKRGATYHEQYF. The DNA of the CDR3 is TGTGCCAGCTCACCAAAACGGGGGGCGACTTACCACGAGCAGTACTTC. The full variable domain, rest sourced from reference TRBV18 and TRBJ2-7, is NAGVMQNPRHLVRRRGQEARLRCSPMKGHSHVYWYRQLPEEGLKFMVYLQKENIIDESGMPKERFSAEFPKEGPSILRIQQVVRGDSAAYFCASSPKRGATYHEQYFGPGTRLTVT.

This clone was found once. The V and J genes are TRBV29-1 and TRBJ1-2; D gene unclear. This CDR3 is built from 11 residues. Trimming took off 7 bases at V and 2 bases at J, with 8 bases between the two ends. Germline lookup yields CDR1 SQVTM and CDR2 ANQGSEA. The CDR3 sequence is CSDTKNYGYTF. CDR3 in DNA: TGCAGCGATACAAAAAACTATGGCTACACCTTC.

This chain joins TRBV25-1 and TRBJ2-7, with D hard to call. Trimming removed 3 bases from V and 3 bases from J, with 12 bases in between. The CDR3 extends over 14 amino acids. Germline CDR1 is MGHDK and CDR2 is SYGVNS. CDR3 nucleotide sequence: TGTGCCAGCAGTGAGGTTGGCTCATACTACGAGCAGTACTTC. As protein: CASSEVGSYYEQYF.

This clone was found a few times. The chain links TRBV7-3 to TRBJ1-2; D unresolved. The CDR3 contains 13 residues. V lost 2 bases and J lost 7, with 11 bases in between. CDR1 and CDR2 from the germline V gene are SGHTA and FQGTGA. CDR3 DNA: TGTGCCAGCAGCTTAGCGGCAGGAGGTGGCTACACCTTC. This codes for CASSLAAGGGYTF.

The chain links TRBV4-1 to TRBJ2-3, with a tentative D call TRBD1 (6 bases). The germline V gene encodes CDR1 MGHRA and CDR2 YSYEKL. V lost 3 bases and J lost 4, with 14 bases in between. There are 15 residues in the CDR3. CDR3 loop: CASSHHTGTADTQYF. The CDR3 DNA follows: TGCGCCAGCAGCCACCACACAGGGACGGCAGATACGCAGTATTTT.

The rearrangement links TRBV25-1 to TRBJ2-5; 12 bases line up with TRBD1. Losses at the gene ends were 3 bases for V and 5 bases for J; bases not matched to a gene: 10. Germline V gene sequence: CDR1 MGHDK, CDR2 SYGVNS. The CDR3 is made up of 17 amino acids. CDR3 nucleotides: TGTGCCAGCAGTGATCGGGGGGGACAGGGGGCGTTCGAGACCCAGTACTTC. Translated: CASSDRGGQGAFETQYF. Based on the CDR3 plus reference TRBV25-1 and TRBJ2-5, the full variable domain is EADIYQTPRYLVIGTGKKITLECSQTMGHDKMYWYQQDPGMELHLIHYSYGVNSTEKGDLSSESTVSRIRTEHFPLTLESARPSHTSQYLCASSDRGGQGAFETQYFGPGTRLLVL.

The chain combines TRBV7-3 with TRBJ2-7; D is possibly TRBD1 or TRBD2 (6 bases each). Germline V gene sequence: CDR1 SGHTA, CDR2 FQGTGA. The V end was cut by 3 bases, the J end by 3 bases, with 12 bases between. CDR3 length: 14 residues. CDR3 sequence reads: CASSLGGAIYEQYF. Written as DNA, the CDR3 is TGTGCCAGCAGCTTGGGGGGCGCCATCTACGAGCAGTACTTC.

This chain joins TRBV7-6 and TRBJ2-2, with a weak D call TRBD1 (5 bases). Germline CDR1 SGHVS, CDR2 FNYEAQ. The CDR3 has 13 amino acids. Trimming stripped 3 bases from V and 7 bases from J, with 9 bases between. Written as DNA, the CDR3 is TGTGCCAGCAGCTTGACAGAGCGCGGGGAGCTGTTTTTT. As protein: CASSLTERGELFF.